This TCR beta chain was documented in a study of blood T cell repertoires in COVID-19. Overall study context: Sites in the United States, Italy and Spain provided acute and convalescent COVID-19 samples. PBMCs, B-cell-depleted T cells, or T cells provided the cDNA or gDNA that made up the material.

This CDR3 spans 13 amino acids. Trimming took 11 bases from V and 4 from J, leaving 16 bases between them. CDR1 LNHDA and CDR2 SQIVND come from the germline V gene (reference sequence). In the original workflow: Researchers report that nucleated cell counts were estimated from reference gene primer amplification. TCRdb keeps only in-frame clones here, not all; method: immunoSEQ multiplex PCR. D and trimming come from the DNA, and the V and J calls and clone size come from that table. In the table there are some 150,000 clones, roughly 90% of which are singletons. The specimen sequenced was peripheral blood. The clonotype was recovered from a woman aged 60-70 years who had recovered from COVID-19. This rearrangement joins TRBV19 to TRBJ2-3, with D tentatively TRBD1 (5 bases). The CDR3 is CAVGAVTPDTQYF. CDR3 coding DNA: TGTGCCGTAGGGGCGGTAACTCCAGATACGCAGTATTTT.